The 32 T cell receptor beta chains presented below share a single source sample, sequenced in a study of PD-L1 blockade in urothelial cancer. Measured with immunoSEQ multiplex PCR; TCRdb has only the in-frame clones, and not every one. This table holds approximately 48,000 clones, 79% found once. Time point meaning: pretreatment peripheral blood. The starting material was PBMCs, obtained around atezolizumab (anti-PD-L1) treatment. The receptors shown here come from a man in his 70s with urothelial cancer.

The chain uses TRBV19 and TRBJ1-4; D remains unclear. The V end was cut by 5 bases, the J end by 13 bases, with 17 bases between. The germline CDR1 and CDR2 sequences are LNHDA and SQIVND (reference sequence). This CDR3 spans 13 amino acids. CDR3 amino acids: CASSLGPLTGLFF. The CDR3, as DNA: TGTGCCAGTAGTTTGGGTCCACTCACGGGACTGTTTTTT.

In its sample, this clone was seen a few times. V and J are TRBV30 and TRBJ1-1; 9 bases match TRBD1. CDR3 length: 16 residues. Trimming cost V 4 bases and J 1 base; bases outside gene matches: 10. Germline CDR1 reads GTSNPN; CDR2 reads SVGIG (reference sequence). The CDR3 is CAWNAHTGGENTEAFF. CDR3 in DNA: TGTGCCTGGAACGCTCATACAGGGGGCGAGAACACTGAAGCTTTCTTT.

This clone turned up a few times. V gene TRBV5-6 combines with J gene TRBJ1-4; unclear D gene. V dropped 4 bases and J dropped 3 bases, with 7 bases sitting between them. From germline, CDR1 is SGHDT and CDR2 YYEEEE. CDR3 length: 13 amino acids. CDR3 in DNA: TGTGCCAGCAGCCCCGGAGCTAATGAAAAACTGTTTTTT. Translation: CASSPGANEKLFF.

This clone came up a few times. This chain uses TRBV6-5 with TRBJ1-2, with 10 bases fitting TRBD1. The germline V gene encodes CDR1 MNHEY and CDR2 SVGAGI. V lost 6 bases, J lost 7 bases, and 11 bases stayed unmatched. The CDR3 has 15 residues. CDR3 DNA sequence: TGTGCCAGCAGGGACAGGGGGAGTGGGCCCTCTGGCTACACCTTC. Translating gives CASRDRGSGPSGYTF.

This chain links TRBV19 with TRBJ2-1; 11 nucleotides agree with TRBD2. Per germline, CDR1 LNHDA and CDR2 SQIVND (reference sequence). This CDR3 region has 15 residues. J gave up 0 bases and V 6 bases, and 1 base lay outside the gene matches. The CDR3 region has the DNA TGTGCCAGTAGAACTAGCGGGAGCTCCTACAATGAGCAGTTCTTC. Residues: CASRTSGSSYNEQFF. The variable domain in full, completed from reference TRBV19 and TRBJ2-1, reads DGGITQSPKYLFRKEGQNVTLSCEQNLNHDAMYWYRQDPGQGLRLIYYSQIVNDFQKGDIAEGYSVSREKKESFPLTVTSAQKNPTAFYLCASRTSGSSYNEQFFGPGTRLTVL.

This clone is a singleton in its sample. This chain joins TRBV5-1 and TRBJ2-5, with D possibly TRBD1 on 5 matching bases. V gave up 5 bases and J gave up 2 bases, with 10 bases separating them. This CDR3 contains 13 residues. Per the germline V gene, CDR1 is SGHRS and CDR2 is YFSETQ. Here the CDR3 reads CASSFDSQETQYF. Here the CDR3 DNA reads TGCGCCAGCAGTTTCGACAGTCAAGAGACCCAGTACTTC.

V and J are TRBV4-2 and TRBJ2-1, with D possibly matching TRBD2 (5 bases). V was clipped by 0 bases and J by 0 bases, with 12 bases between them. The CDR3 length is 17 residues. Germline V gene sequence: CDR1 LGHNA, CDR2 YNFKEQ. The CDR3 DNA sequence: TGTGCCAGCAGCCAAGATCACGGCGGGTACTCCTACAATGAGCAGTTCTTC. This codes for CASSQDHGGYSYNEQFF.

This chain uses TRBV4-1 with TRBJ1-1; D unclear. Germline assignment: CDR1 MGHRA and CDR2 YSYEKL. The CDR3 sequence is 18 residues long. V was clipped by 1 base and J by 0 bases, with 18 bases between them. The CDR3 bases are TGCGCCAGCAGCCAAGGTATCTTGGCCAGAAAATTGAACACTGAAGCTTTCTTT. This sequence encodes CASSQGILARKLNTEAFF.

The chain combines TRBV7-6 with TRBJ2-1; TRBD2 matches at 7 bases. Looked up from germline, CDR1 is SGHVS and CDR2 is FNYEAQ. Trimming at V came to 1 base and at J to 4 bases, leaving 1 base not matched to a gene. This CDR3 spans 14 amino acids. The CDR3 DNA reads TGTGCCAGCAGCTTAGGCGGGAGTTACAATGAGCAGTTCTTC. It yields the protein CASSLGGSYNEQFF.

The chain joins TRBV4-1 to TRBJ1-5, with a tentative D call TRBD1 (5 bases). The CDR3 runs 13 residues. Trimming pared 0 bases from V and 12 bases from J, leaving 12 bases between. The germline gives CDR1 MGHRA, CDR2 YSYEKL. CDR3 bases: TGCGCCAGCAGCCAAGATGGGGGGGACCGCCAGCATTTT. It is translated as CASSQDGGDRQHF.

This clone was detected a few times. This chain uses TRBV7-2 with TRBJ2-5; 12 positions agree with TRBD2. Germline trimming cut 4 bases from V and 9 bases from J; bases unmatched to any gene: 6. Germline V gives CDR1 SGHTA, CDR2 FQGNSA. This CDR3 comprises 14 residues. The CDR3: CASSSGTSGRAQYF. The CDR3 nucleotides are TGTGCCAGCAGCTCCGGGACTAGCGGGCGGGCCCAGTACTTC.

The V and J genes are TRBV5-1 and TRBJ2-2; 7 bases align to TRBD1. Germline V gene lookup returns CDR1 SGHRS and CDR2 YFSETQ. V lost 0 bases and J lost 6; bases outside the gene matches: 5. The CDR3 totals 15 residues. CDR3 in amino acids: CASSLGSGQSGELFF. The CDR3 DNA sequence: TGCGCCAGCAGCTTGGGGTCGGGACAGTCCGGGGAGCTGTTTTTT.

This chain joins TRBV6-5 and TRBJ2-2; 10 positions agree with TRBD1. CDR1 and CDR2 from the germline V gene are MNHEY and SVGAGI. This CDR3 has 14 residues. The V segment lost 5 bases and the J segment 6 bases; nucleotides outside the gene matches: 3. CDR3 sequence (DNA): TGTGCCAGCAGTCGGGACAGGGGCGCCGGGGAGCTGTTTTTT. Translated: CASSRDRGAGELFF.

This chain connects TRBV28 to TRBJ1-2; D gene ambiguous. The CDR3 extends over 12 amino acids. Germline V gene data show CDR1 as MDHEN and CDR2 as SYDVKM. V was cut by 2 bases and J by 8 bases, with 9 bases left in between. In DNA, the CDR3 is TGTGCCAGCAGTTTAGCCTGGGCAGGCTACACCTTC. It codes for CASSLAWAGYTF.

This rearrangement joins TRBV28 to TRBJ1-2, with 7 bases aligning to TRBD1. The CDR3 has 13 residues. The germline gives CDR1 MDHEN, CDR2 SYDVKM. The V and J ends lost 6 bases and 4 bases, in that order; junction bases with no gene match: 5. The CDR3, as DNA: TGTGCCAGCAGCCTGGGACAGAGCTATGGCTACACCTTC. Residues: CASSLGQSYGYTF.

This chain uses TRBV7-6 with TRBJ2-7; 7 nucleotides line up with TRBD1. Germline CDR1 SGHVS, CDR2 FNYEAQ. The CDR3 totals 15 residues. V trimming: 4 bases; J trimming: 2 bases; junction bases outside the gene matches: 8. As DNA, the CDR3 is TGTGCCAGCAGCTCCAACCCGGGACAGACCTACGAGCAGTACTTC. This encodes CASSSNPGQTYEQYF.

This clone was seen only once. The rearrangement joins TRBV6-5 to TRBJ1-2; 11 bases fit TRBD1. This CDR3 is 14 amino acids long. V trimming: 6 bases; J trimming: 7 bases; junction bases outside the gene matches: 7. Germline V gene data show CDR1 as MNHEY and CDR2 as SVGAGI. CDR3: CASRGQGGVRGYTF. CDR3 nucleotides: TGTGCCAGCAGGGGACAGGGGGGAGTGCGTGGCTACACCTTC.

The chain links TRBV6-5 to TRBJ1-1, with D possibly matching TRBD1 (5 bases). This CDR3 comprises 16 residues. The ends were cut back, 2 bases at V and 1 base at J, with 14 bases in the middle. Germline loops: CDR1 MNHEY, CDR2 SVGAGI. The CDR3 sequence is CASSYGQGWENTEAFF. The CDR3 DNA reads TGTGCCAGCAGTTACGGGCAGGGCTGGGAGAACACTGAAGCTTTCTTT.

This clone occurred many times. The rearrangement links TRBV7-9 to TRBJ1-2, with 9 bases lining up with TRBD1. The J segment lost 3 bases and the V segment lost 9 bases, leaving 5 bases of the junction unmatched. In germline, CDR1 is SEHNR, CDR2 FQNEAQ (reference sequence). The CDR3 contains 13 residues. CDR3 sequence reads: CASDTGGHYGYTF. The CDR3 DNA is TGTGCCAGTGACACAGGGGGCCACTATGGCTACACCTTC.

CDR3 sequence reads: CASSRSLMGGEQYF. As DNA, the CDR3 is TGTGCCAGCAGCAGAAGCCTAATGGGGGGCGAGCAGTACTTC. The chain links TRBV7-2 to TRBJ2-7, with TRBD2 as a possible D gene (6 bases). This CDR3 comprises 14 residues. Trimming took 5 bases from V and 6 from J, leaving 17 bases between them. In germline, CDR1 is SGHTA, CDR2 FQGNSA. Full variable domain (outside the CDR3, taken from reference TRBV7-2 and TRBJ2-7): GAGVSQSPSNKVTEKGKDVELRCDPISGHTALYWYRQSLGQGLEFLIYFQGNSAPDKSGLPSDRFSAERTGGSVSTLTIQRTQQEDSAVYLCASSRSLMGGEQYFGPGTRLTVT.

The genes are TRBV27 and TRBJ1-2; D is undetermined. The germline gives CDR1 MNHEY, CDR2 SMNVEV (reference sequence). Trimming shortened V by 7 bases and J by 0 bases, and 9 bases separated the two germline ends. This CDR3 is built from 13 residues. The CDR3 nucleotides read TGTGCCAGCACCCCAAACTCTAACTATGGCTACACCTTC. Translating gives CASTPNSNYGYTF.

V and J are TRBV5-1 and TRBJ2-7; 9 bases map to TRBD1. J gave up 2 bases and V 2 bases, and 2 bases lay outside the gene matches. In germline, CDR1 is SGHRS, CDR2 YFSETQ. CDR3 length: 14 amino acids. This CDR3 reads CASSFGQGPYEQYF. The CDR3 coding sequence is TGCGCCAGCAGCTTTGGACAGGGGCCCTACGAGCAGTACTTC. Filled out from reference TRBV5-1 and TRBJ2-7, the complete variable domain reads KAGVTQTPRYLIKTRGQQVTLSCSPISGHRSVSWYQQTPGQGLQFLFEYFSETQRNKGNFPGRFSGRQFSNSRSEMNVSTLELGDSALYLCASSFGQGPYEQYFGPGTRLTVT.

The rearrangement links TRBV5-6 to TRBJ1-5; 9 positions match TRBD1. Germline V gene sequence: CDR1 SGHDT, CDR2 YYEEEE. The CDR3 totals 15 residues. V was clipped by 4 bases and J by 6 bases; unmatched bases: 8. CDR3 coding DNA: TGTGCCAGCAGCGTAGGGACAGGGAATTCTCAGCCCCAGCATTTT. It is translated as CASSVGTGNSQPQHF.

The J gene is TRBJ2-3, the V gene TRBV18, with D possibly matching TRBD2 (7 bases). Germline CDR1 and CDR2: KGHSH and LQKENI. This CDR3 is 17 amino acids long. The V end was cut by 1 base, the J end by 0 bases, with 14 bases between. CDR3 bases: TGTGCCAGCTCACCACAGGGGGGGGCGCGGAGCACAGATACGCAGTATTTT. This sequence encodes CASSPQGGARSTDTQYF.

This clone showed up just once. The chain is built from TRBV30 and TRBJ1-1, with D hard to call. Between the trimmed V and J ends, which lost 3 bases and 0 bases, there was a span of 8 bases. The CDR3 contains 13 residues. The germline CDR1 and CDR2 sequences are GTSNPN and SVGIG (reference sequence). The CDR3 spells CAWRQYMNTEAFF. CDR3 in DNA: TGTGCCTGGAGACAGTATATGAACACTGAAGCTTTCTTT.

The chain recombines TRBV6-5 with TRBJ2-7; possibly TRBD2 for D (6 bases). The CDR3 has 14 residues. Trimming stripped 6 bases from V and 2 bases from J, with 14 bases between. The V gene's germline CDR1 is MNHEY and CDR2 SVGAGI. The CDR3 reads CASSWGGTAYEQYF. DNA for the CDR3: TGTGCCAGCAGCTGGGGCGGGACGGCCTACGAGCAGTACTTC.

This chain joins TRBV10-3 and TRBJ2-2; a possible D gene is TRBD1 (5 bases). The V gene lost 2 bases and the J gene lost 13 bases, with 17 bases spanning the gap. The CDR3 loop spans 14 amino acids. Per germline, CDR1 ENHRY and CDR2 SYGVKD. CDR3 nucleotide sequence: TGTGCCATCAGTGAGCTGGACACCTCACCATTGCTGTTTTTT. Translation: CAISELDTSPLLFF.

The gene calls are TRBV15 and TRBJ2-1; TRBD2 is a possible D gene (6 bases). This CDR3 is 16 amino acids long. The V gene's germline CDR1 is LNHNV and CDR2 YYDKDF (reference sequence). The V end lost 3 bases, the J end lost 1 base, and 13 bases lay between the germline ends. CDR3 DNA: TGTGCCACCAGCAGGGAGGGGTTTCAGTCCTACAATGAGCAGTTCTTC. Protein: CATSREGFQSYNEQFF.

Only one count was recorded for this clone. V is TRBV6-1 and J is TRBJ1-5; D is possibly TRBD1 (6 bases). The germline gives CDR1 MNHNS, CDR2 SASEGT. The germline V and J ends were trimmed by 0 bases and 6 bases, with 15 bases remaining between them. The CDR3 sequence is 16 residues long. CDR3 protein: CASSEALAGEPQPQHF. In nucleotides, the CDR3 is TGTGCCAGCAGTGAAGCATTGGCAGGGGAACCTCAGCCCCAGCATTTT.

The chain combines TRBV9 with TRBJ2-2; 9 bases are a match to TRBD1. The germline V gene has CDR1 SGDLS and CDR2 YYNGEE. This CDR3 is built from 16 residues. With 4 bases clipped from V and 7 bases from J, the junction kept 11 bases outside the gene matches. The CDR3 DNA follows: TGTGCCAGCAGCCCCCGGGGGGACAGGGTCGTCGGGGAGCTGTTTTTT. Protein sequence: CASSPRGDRVVGELFF.

The chain couples TRBV5-6 to TRBJ2-2, with a weak D call TRBD1 (5 bases). CDR1 SGHDT and CDR2 YYEEEE come from the germline V gene. The V end was cut by 2 bases, the J end by 0 bases, with 17 bases between. There are 18 residues in the CDR3. The CDR3 reads CASSLLNLQGTNTGELFF. DNA of the CDR3: TGTGCCAGCAGCTTACTCAACCTGCAGGGTACGAACACCGGGGAGCTGTTTTTT.

The V gene is TRBV10-3, the J gene TRBJ2-3, with no clear D. V was shortened by 5 bases and J by 2 bases, with 11 bases between the two germline ends. The germline CDR1 and CDR2 sequences are ENHRY and SYGVKD. CDR3 length equals 14 residues. The CDR3 bases are TGTGCCATCAGTCGACCCGACAACACAGATACGCAGTATTTT. Translated, it gives CAISRPDNTDTQYF.